The 13 T cell receptor beta chains below were found in one sample sequenced in a study of regulatory T cells in long-lasting Graves disease. Sequencing libraries for TCR beta were prepared with iRepertoire HTBI primers and Arm-PCR of CDR3 regions. MiXCR, applied by TCRdb to the multiplex PCR reads, yields one record per CDR3 protein. The data show about 340,000 distinct CDR3 sequences, with around 20% seen just once and approximately 31% held by the top ten. Stated time point: persistent/refractory GD, antithyroid drugs over 5 years with positive TRAb. Researchers made the TCR library from RNA that was extracted from PBMCs. The sequenced sample was peripheral blood mononuclear cells (PBMCs), obtained when the disease was refractory, from a patient treated with antithyroid drugs. The receptors were gathered from a female donor with Graves disease.

The chain recombines TRBV30 with TRBJ1-1; D is unresolved. The length of the CDR3 is 14 residues. Germline CDR1 GTSNPN, CDR2 SVGIG (reference sequence). The V end lost 2 bases, the J end lost 2 bases, and 12 bases lay between the germline ends. This CDR3 reads CAWSFTEVNTEAFF. The CDR3 coding sequence is TGTGCCTGGAGTTTTACAGAAGTAAACACTGAAGCTTTCTTT.

In its sample, this clonotype was seen many times. The chain links TRBV9 to TRBJ1-6; TRBD1 aligns across 7 bases. Per germline, CDR1 SGDLS and CDR2 YYNGEE. The CDR3 has 14 amino acids. Unmatched junction bases numbered 9, after V lost 3 bases and J lost 12 bases. In DNA form, the CDR3 reads TGTGCCAGCAGCGCCCAGGGACAGTTACTACCCCTCCACTTT. Its protein is CASSAQGQLLPLHF.

This clonotype has at least ten counts. The CDR3 nucleotides are TGCGCCAGCAGCTTTAGGACAACTGGCACTGAAGCTTTCTTT. This gives the protein CASSFRTTGTEAFF. This chain uses TRBV5-1 with TRBJ1-1, with D possibly TRBD1 on 5 matching bases. Trimming took 2 bases from V and 4 from J, leaving 12 bases between them. The germline CDR1 and CDR2 sequences are SGHRS and YFSETQ. CDR3 size: 14 residues.

The table lists this clonotype with a few counts. The gene calls are TRBV19 and TRBJ2-7, with D tentatively TRBD2 (5 bases). Germline V gene sequence: CDR1 LNHDA, CDR2 SQIVND (reference sequence). V gave up 6 bases and J gave up 3 bases, with 15 bases separating them. The CDR3 contains 14 residues. CDR3 amino acids: CASRPTGSLYEQYF. The CDR3 nucleotides read TGTGCCAGTAGGCCGACGGGGTCGCTCTACGAGCAGTACTTC.

The chain is built from TRBV28 and TRBJ2-7; D is perhaps TRBD1 or TRBD2 (5 bases each). Germline V gives CDR1 MDHEN, CDR2 SYDVKM. Trimming took off 9 bases at V and 5 bases at J, with 17 bases between the two ends. CDR3 size: 13 residues. The CDR3 sequence is CASSGTWVNEQYF. The CDR3 DNA reads as TGTGCCAGTTCCGGGACGTGGGTTAACGAGCAGTACTTC.

This chain joins TRBV15 and TRBJ1-5, with D tentatively TRBD1 (5 bases). The CDR3 length is 17 residues. Trimming pared 3 bases from V and 1 base from J, leaving 16 bases between. The germline gives CDR1 LNHNV, CDR2 YYDKDF (reference sequence). Here the CDR3 reads CATSRSKGGASNQPQHF. The CDR3 region has the DNA TGTGCCACCAGCAGGTCCAAGGGAGGGGCCAGCAATCAGCCCCAGCATTTT.

This clonotype appeared a few times. CDR3 region: CASSLYTGSEKLFF. The CDR3 DNA reads TGTGCCAGCAGCTTATATACAGGCAGCGAAAAACTGTTTTTT. V usage is TRBV7-6 and J usage is TRBJ1-4; D may be TRBD1 (5 bases). The CDR3 totals 14 residues. The germline V gene encodes CDR1 SGHVS and CDR2 FNYEAQ. Trimming cost V 2 bases and J 8 bases, with 12 bases left between them. Filled out from reference TRBV7-6 and TRBJ1-4, the complete variable domain reads GAGVSQSPRYKVTKRGQDVALRCDPISGHVSLYWYRQALGQGPEFLTYFNYEAQQDKSGLPNDRFSAERPEGSISTLTIQRTEQRDSAMYRCASSLYTGSEKLFFGSGTQLSVL.

There are a few counts of this clonotype. V gene TRBV30 combines with J gene TRBJ2-7; D possibly corresponds to TRBD1 (6 bases). The CDR3 contains 13 residues. Germline assignment: CDR1 GTSNPN and CDR2 SVGIG (reference sequence). Trimming removed 3 bases from V and 1 base from J, with 10 bases in between. The CDR3 loop is CAWRGQGSYEQYF. DNA of the CDR3: TGTGCCTGGAGAGGGCAGGGGTCCTACGAGCAGTACTTC.

This clonotype was detected only a few times. The rearrangement joins TRBV5-1 to TRBJ2-2; D is tentatively TRBD1 or TRBD2 (5 bases each). V lost 5 bases, J lost 6 bases, and 14 bases lay in between. CDR3 size: 14 residues. In germline, CDR1 is SGHRS, CDR2 YFSETQ. In DNA, the CDR3 is TGCGCCAGCAGAGCCAGGGACGGGTCCGGGGAGCTGTTTTTT. The encoded protein is CASRARDGSGELFF.

This clonotype has ten or more counts. The rearrangement links TRBV6-2 or TRBV6-3 to TRBJ1-5; D is undetermined. CDR3 size: 11 residues. Germline V gene lookup returns CDR1 MNHEY and CDR2 SVGEGT. Between the trimmed V and J ends, which lost 5 bases and 7 bases, there was a span of 6 bases. The CDR3 DNA is TGTGCCAGCAGTATTGCCCAGCCCCAGCATTTT. Translation gives CASSIAQPQHF.

The V and J genes are TRBV4-1 and TRBJ1-6, with D possibly TRBD1 on 6 matching bases. In germline, CDR1 is MGHRA, CDR2 YSYEKL. CDR3 length: 16 residues. V lost 4 bases and J 7 bases, leaving 17 bases between the germline ends. The CDR3 sequence: CASSPQAGASNSPLHF. The CDR3 nucleotides read TGCGCCAGCAGCCCCCAAGCGGGGGCGTCAAATTCACCCCTCCACTTT.

The chain employs TRBV7-9 and TRBJ2-1; no clear D gene. V lost 1 base to trimming and J lost 4 bases, with 14 bases between them. The CDR3 totals 16 residues. Germline V gives CDR1 SEHNR, CDR2 FQNEAQ (reference sequence). This CDR3 is CASSLGYGEQYNEQFF. Here the CDR3 DNA reads TGTGCCAGCAGCTTAGGGTATGGAGAACAGTACAATGAGCAGTTCTTC.

This clonotype was picked up many times. The chain combines TRBV28 with TRBJ1-6; unclear D gene. Germline CDR1 reads MDHEN; CDR2 reads SYDVKM. The CDR3 consists of 10 residues. The CDR3 coding sequence is TGTGCTATCGGCATATCACCCCTCCACTTT. It specifies CAIGISPLHF.